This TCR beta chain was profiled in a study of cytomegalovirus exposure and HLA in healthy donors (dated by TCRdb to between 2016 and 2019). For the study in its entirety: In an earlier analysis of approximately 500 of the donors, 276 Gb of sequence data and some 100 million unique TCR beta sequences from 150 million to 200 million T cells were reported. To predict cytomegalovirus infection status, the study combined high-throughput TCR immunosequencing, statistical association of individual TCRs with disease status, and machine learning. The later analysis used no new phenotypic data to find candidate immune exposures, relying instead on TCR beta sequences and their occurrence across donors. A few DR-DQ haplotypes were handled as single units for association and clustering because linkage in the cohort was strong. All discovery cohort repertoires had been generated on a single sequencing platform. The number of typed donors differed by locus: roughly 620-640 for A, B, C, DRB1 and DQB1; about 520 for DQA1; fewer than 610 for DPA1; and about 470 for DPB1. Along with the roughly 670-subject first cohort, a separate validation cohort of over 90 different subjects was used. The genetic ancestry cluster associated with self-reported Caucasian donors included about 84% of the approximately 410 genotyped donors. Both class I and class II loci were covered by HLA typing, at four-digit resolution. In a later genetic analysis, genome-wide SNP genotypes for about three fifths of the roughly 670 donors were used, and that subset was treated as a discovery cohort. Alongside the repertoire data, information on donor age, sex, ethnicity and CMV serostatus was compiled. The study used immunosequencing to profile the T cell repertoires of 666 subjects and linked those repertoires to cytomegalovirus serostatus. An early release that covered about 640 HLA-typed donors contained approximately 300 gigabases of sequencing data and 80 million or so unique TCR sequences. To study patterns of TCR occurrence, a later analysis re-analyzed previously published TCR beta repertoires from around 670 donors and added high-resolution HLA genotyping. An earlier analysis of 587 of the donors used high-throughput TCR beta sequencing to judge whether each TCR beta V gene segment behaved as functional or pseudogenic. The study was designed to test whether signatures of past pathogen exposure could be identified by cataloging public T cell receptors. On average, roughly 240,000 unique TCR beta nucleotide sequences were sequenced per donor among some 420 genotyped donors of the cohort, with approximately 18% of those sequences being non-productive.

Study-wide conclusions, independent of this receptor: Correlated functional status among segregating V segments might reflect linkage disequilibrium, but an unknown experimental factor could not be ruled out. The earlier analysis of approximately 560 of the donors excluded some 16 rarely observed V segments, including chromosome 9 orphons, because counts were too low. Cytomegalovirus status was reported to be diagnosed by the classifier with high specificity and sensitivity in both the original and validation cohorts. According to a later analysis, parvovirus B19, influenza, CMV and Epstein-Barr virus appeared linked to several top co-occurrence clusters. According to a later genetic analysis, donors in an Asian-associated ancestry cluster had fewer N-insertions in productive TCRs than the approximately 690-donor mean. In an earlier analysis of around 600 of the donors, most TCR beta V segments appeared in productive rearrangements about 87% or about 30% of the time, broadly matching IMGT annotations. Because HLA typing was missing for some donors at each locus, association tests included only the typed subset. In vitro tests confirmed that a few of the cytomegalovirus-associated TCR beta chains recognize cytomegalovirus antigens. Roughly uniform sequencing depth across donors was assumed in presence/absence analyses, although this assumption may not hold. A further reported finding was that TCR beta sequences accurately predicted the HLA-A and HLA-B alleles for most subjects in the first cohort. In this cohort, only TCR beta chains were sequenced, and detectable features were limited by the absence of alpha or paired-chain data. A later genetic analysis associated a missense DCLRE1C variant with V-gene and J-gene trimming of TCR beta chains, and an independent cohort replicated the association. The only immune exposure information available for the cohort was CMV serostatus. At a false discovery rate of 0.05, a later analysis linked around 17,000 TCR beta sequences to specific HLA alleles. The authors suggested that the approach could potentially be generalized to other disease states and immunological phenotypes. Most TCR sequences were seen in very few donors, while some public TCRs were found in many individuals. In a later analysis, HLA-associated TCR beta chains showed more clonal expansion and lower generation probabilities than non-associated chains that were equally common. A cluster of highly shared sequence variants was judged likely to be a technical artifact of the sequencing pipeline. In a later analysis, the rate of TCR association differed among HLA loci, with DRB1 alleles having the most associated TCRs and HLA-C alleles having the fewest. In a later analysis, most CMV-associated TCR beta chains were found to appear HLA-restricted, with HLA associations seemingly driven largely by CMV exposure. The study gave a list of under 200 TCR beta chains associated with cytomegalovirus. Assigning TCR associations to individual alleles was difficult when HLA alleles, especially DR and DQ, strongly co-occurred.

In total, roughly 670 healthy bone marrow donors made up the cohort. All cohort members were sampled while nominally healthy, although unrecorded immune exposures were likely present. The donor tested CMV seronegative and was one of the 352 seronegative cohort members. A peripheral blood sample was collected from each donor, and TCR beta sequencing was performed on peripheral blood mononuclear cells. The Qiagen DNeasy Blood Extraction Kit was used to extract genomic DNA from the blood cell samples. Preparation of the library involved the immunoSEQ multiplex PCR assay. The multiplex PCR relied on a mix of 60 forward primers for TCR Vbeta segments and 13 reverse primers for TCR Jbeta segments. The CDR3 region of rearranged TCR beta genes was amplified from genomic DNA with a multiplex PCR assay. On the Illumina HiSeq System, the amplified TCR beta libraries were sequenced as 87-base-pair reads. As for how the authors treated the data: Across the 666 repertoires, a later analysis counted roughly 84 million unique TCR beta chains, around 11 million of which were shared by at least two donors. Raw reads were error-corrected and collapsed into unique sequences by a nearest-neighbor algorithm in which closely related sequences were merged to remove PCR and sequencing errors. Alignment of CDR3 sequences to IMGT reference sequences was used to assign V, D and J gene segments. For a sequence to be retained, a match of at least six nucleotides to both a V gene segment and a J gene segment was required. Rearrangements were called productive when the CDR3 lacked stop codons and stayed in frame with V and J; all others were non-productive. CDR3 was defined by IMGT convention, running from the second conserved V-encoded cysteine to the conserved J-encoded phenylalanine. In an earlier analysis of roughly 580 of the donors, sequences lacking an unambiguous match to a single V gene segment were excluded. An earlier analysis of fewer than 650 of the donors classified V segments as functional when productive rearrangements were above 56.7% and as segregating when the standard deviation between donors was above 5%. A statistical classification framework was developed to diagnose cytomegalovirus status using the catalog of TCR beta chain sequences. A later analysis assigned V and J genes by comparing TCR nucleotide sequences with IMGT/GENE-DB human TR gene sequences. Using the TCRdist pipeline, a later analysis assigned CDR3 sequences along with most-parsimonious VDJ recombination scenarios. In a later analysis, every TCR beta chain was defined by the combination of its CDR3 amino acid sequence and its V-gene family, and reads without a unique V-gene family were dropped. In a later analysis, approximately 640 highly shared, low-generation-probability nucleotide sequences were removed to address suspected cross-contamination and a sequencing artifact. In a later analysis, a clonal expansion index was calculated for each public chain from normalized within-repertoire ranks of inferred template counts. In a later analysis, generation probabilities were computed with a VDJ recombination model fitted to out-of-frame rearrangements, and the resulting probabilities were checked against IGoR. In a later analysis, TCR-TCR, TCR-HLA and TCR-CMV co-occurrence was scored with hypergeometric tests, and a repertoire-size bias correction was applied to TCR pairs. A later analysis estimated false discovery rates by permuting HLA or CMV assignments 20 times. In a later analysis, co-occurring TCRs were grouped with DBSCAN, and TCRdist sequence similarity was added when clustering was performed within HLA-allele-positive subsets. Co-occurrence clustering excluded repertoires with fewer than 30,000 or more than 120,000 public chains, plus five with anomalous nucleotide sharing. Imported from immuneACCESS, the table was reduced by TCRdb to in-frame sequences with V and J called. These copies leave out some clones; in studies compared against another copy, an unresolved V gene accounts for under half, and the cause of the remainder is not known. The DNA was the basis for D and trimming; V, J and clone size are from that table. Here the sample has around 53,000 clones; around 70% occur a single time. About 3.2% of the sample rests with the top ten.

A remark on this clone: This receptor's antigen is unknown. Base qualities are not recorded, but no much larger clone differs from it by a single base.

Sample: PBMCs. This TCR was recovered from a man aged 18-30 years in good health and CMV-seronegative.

The encoded CDR3 is CSVGGGGTEAFF. In nucleotide form, the sequence is TGCAGCGTTGGAGGGGGGGGCACTGAAGCTTTCTTT. The sequence is built from TRBV29-1 and TRBJ1-1; possibly the D gene is TRBD1, per 6 matching bases. The germline V gene gives CDR1 as SQVTM and CDR2 as ANQGSEA. Measured from the cysteine to the phenylalanine, the CDR3 is 12 residues long. Only the CDR3 region is kept as DNA, spanning 36 bases read in frame from base 1. Between the V and J ends, shortened by 4 bases and 4 bases respectively, the junction contains 10 bases.